This T cell receptor beta chain was recorded in a study of blood T cell repertoires in COVID-19. This clone was recorded a few times. Germline values: CDR1 KGHDR, CDR2 SFDVKD. V was clipped by 3 bases and J by 15 bases; unmatched bases: 6. This CDR3 has 12 amino acids. Clones were sequenced by immunoSEQ multiplex PCR, and TCRdb holds only the in-frame ones, with some missing. The sample shows about 240,000 clones, about four fifths of them seen only once. The clonotype was recovered from a young woman with acute or convalescent COVID-19. V is TRBV24-1 and J is TRBJ2-1; 8 bases line up with TRBD1. The sample was peripheral blood. For the CDR3, the DNA is TGTGCCACCAGTGATGTCAGGGGGCCCCCGTTCTTC. It codes for CATSDVRGPPFF.